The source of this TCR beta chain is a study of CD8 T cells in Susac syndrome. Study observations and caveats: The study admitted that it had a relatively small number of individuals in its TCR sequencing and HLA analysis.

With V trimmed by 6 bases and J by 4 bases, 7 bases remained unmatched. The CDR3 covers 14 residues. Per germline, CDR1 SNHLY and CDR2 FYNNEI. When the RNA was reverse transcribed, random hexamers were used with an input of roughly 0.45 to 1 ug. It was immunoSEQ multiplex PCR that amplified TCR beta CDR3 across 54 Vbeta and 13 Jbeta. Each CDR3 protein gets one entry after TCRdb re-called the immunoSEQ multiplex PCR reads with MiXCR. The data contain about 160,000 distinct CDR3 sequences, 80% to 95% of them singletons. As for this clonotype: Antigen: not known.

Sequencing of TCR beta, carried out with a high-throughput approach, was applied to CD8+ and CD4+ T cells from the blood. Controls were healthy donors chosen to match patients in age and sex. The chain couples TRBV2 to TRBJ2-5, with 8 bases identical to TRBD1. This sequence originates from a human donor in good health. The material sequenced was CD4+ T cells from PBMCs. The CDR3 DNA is TGTGCCAGCAGACTCGGACAGGGTGGAGAGACCCAGTACTTC. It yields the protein CASRLGQGGETQYF.